The clone carrying this TCR beta chain was found many times. Its antigen is currently unknown. Germline V gives CDR1 SNHLY, CDR2 FYNNEI. V lost 2 bases and J lost 12, with 19 bases in between. There are 14 residues in the CDR3. The data belong to a study of human T cells and chemical hapten exposure. The time point denotes: patch test 2, 6 weeks after DPC sensitization. Documented treatment: therapeutic diphenylcyclopropenone sensitization with weekly scalp DPC. The study enrolled 18 to 70-year-old alopecia patients suitable for DPC. From whole blood left unfractionated, total RNA was extracted. The library gave individual cDNA molecules unique molecular identifiers. TCRdb re-analysed the RACE reads in MiXCR, keeping a single row per CDR3 protein. The sample holds roughly 84,000 distinct CDR3 sequences, less than 11% seen once. Regarding the study as a whole: Large CDR3 similarity clusters arose significantly more often from expanded TCRs than from controls.

The clonotype was recovered from a woman between 50 and 59 years old with alopecia areata. Some clones in this sample may be carry-over from other donors' samples. The rearrangement links TRBV2 to TRBJ1-1; D remains unclear. Source: whole blood, taken in connection with sensitization to the hapten diphenylcyclopropenone (DPC). The chain's CDR3 is CASSESRRAAGSFF. The CDR3 DNA reads as TGTGCCAGCAGTGAATCGAGAAGGGCGGCGGGGTCTTTCTTT.